This T cell receptor (beta chain) was retrieved from a study of blood T cells in healthy people across ages. CDR3 length equals 11 residues. Trimming took off 6 bases at V and 9 bases at J, with 9 bases between the two ends. The germline V gene encodes CDR1 MDHEN and CDR2 SYDVKM. Every donor provided roughly 9.1 milliliters of peripheral blood. The use of a sample-barcoded 5' primer and a J-beta primer mix characterized a second PCR of roughly 6 to 12 cycles. A 12-random-nucleotide template-switch adaptor tagged each cDNA molecule. TCRdb reanalysed the 5' RACE reads using MiXCR and keeps one entry per CDR3 protein. Altogether approximately 730,000 distinct CDR3 sequences are present, roughly 44% being singletons, with the ten largest covering less than 25%.

Specimen: blood. The chain combines TRBV28 with TRBJ2-1; no reliable D call. This clonotype was sampled from a woman aged 55 to 70 in good health. The CDR3: CASSLVREQFF. In DNA, the CDR3 is TGTGCCAGCAGCTTGGTACGTGAGCAGTTCTTC.